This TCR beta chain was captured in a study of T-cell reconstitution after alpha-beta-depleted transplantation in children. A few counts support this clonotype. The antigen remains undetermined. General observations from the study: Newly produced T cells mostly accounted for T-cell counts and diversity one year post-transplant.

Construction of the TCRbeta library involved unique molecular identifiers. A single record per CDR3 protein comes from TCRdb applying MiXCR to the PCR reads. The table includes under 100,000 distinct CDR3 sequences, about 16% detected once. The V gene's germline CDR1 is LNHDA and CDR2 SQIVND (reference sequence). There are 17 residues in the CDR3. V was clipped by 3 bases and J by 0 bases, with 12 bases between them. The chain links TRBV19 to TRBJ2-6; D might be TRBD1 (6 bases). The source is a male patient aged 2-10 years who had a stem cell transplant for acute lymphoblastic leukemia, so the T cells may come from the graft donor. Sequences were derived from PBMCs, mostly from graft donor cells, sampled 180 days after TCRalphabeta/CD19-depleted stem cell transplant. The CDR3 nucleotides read TGTGCCAGTAGTATCTTCTACAGGGCCTCTGGGGCCAACGTCCTGACTTTC. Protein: CASSIFYRASGANVLTF.